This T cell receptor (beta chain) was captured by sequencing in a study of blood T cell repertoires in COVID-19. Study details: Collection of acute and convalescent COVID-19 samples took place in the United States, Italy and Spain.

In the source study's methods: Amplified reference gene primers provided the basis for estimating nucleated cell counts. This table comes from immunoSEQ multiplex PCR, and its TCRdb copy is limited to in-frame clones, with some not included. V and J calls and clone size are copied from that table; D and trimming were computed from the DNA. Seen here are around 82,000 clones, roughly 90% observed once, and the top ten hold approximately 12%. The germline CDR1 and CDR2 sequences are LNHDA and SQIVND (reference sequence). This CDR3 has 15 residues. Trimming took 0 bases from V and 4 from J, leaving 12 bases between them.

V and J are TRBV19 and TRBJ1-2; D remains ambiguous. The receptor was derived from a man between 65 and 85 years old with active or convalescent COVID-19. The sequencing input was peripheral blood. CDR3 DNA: TGTGCCAGTAGTATAGATCTGGAGGACTTCTATGGCTACACCTTC. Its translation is CASSIDLEDFYGYTF.